These T cell receptor beta chains were read from a single sample in a study of T cells in Graves' hyperthyroidism and ophthalmopathy. Each CDR3 protein gets one entry after TCRdb re-called the multiplex PCR reads with MiXCR. In the table there are more than 500,000 distinct CDR3 sequences, roughly 15% of which are singletons. Source material: blood. The receptors stem from a woman aged 40 to 50 with Graves' hyperthyroidism. The CDR3 runs from the conserved cysteine through the conserved F or W.

J gene	V gene	CDR3 protein
TRBJ2-5	TRBV9	CASNRAGFGETQYF
TRBJ2-3	TRBV6-1	CASSSYYSTDTQYF
TRBJ1-2	TRBV6-1	CASITMTGGYGYTF
TRBJ2-3	TRBV28	CASRYRVRSDTQYF
TRBJ2-2	TRBV5-5	CASTLENTGELFF
TRBJ2-1	TRBV6-1	CTSRDPRTPGEQFF
TRBJ1-1	TRBV9	CASSSKETGTENTEAFF
TRBJ1-2	TRBV29-1	CSTRRGLNYGYTF
TRBJ1-5	TRBV9	CASSVDGVQPQHF
TRBJ2-1	TRBV12-5	CASGTTSASSYNEQFF
TRBJ2-1	TRBV5-1	CASSSRDGLYNEQFF
TRBJ2-7	TRBV7-9	CASSATGATSEQYF
TRBJ1-1	TRBV19	CASSPKSFNTEAFF
TRBJ2-2	TRBV6-1	CASSYRVSGELFF
TRBJ2-7	TRBV6-1	CASSSQTGYYGQYF
TRBJ2-7	TRBV6-2/TRBV6-3	CASSYSDNGVEQYF
TRBJ2-5	TRBV6-5	CASSYSASGRAWETQYF
TRBJ2-1	TRBV4-1	CASSRPGLAPSDEQFF
TRBJ2-5	TRBV9	CASSAGGAAQETQYF
TRBJ2-3	TRBV5-1	CASSLWGDTTDTQYF
TRBJ2-7	TRBV5-4	CASSNQGLAVYEQYF
TRBJ2-7	TRBV2	CASGTGTGREQYF
TRBJ2-5	TRBV29-1	CSVENRGAGETQYF
TRBJ2-7	TRBV3-1	CASSQPYVGAYEQYF
TRBJ2-5	TRBV28	CASSFTSGAVGETQYF
TRBJ1-2	TRBV19	CASSRDSGGAKDGYTF
TRBJ2-1	TRBV29-1	CSVDVSGRSYNEQFF
TRBJ1-1	TRBV7-9	CASMQLAKDTEAFF
TRBJ1-4	TRBV7-9	CASSRKPSDEEKLFF
TRBJ1-1	TRBV27	CASSFLTDTEAFF
TRBJ1-2	TRBV19	CASSIGDGDDYGYTF
TRBJ2-1	TRBV19	CASSITGLAGGIYNEQFF
TRBJ2-3	TRBV7-2	CASSLSLNTQYF
TRBJ2-7	TRBV6-1	CASTSQAGGSYEQYF
TRBJ1-4	TRBV7-2	CASSFVGVRGEKLFF
TRBJ2-6	TRBV27	CASSLWGFSGANVLTF
TRBJ2-7	TRBV3-1	CASSQGLAGGVEQYF